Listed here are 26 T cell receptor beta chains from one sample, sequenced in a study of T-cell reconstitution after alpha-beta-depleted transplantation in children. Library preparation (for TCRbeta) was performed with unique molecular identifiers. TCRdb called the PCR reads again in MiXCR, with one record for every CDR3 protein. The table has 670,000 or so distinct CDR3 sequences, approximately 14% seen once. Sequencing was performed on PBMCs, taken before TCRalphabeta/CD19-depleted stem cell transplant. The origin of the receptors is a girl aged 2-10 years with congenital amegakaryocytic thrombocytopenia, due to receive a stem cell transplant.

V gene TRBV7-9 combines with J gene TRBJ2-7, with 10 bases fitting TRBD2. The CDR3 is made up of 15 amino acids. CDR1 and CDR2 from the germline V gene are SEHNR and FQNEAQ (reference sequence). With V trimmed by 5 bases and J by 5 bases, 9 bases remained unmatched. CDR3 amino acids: CASSPPSGSLNEQYF. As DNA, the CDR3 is TGTGCCAGCAGCCCCCCTAGCGGGAGTCTCAACGAGCAGTACTTC.

CDR3 bases: TGCGCCAGCAGCCCCAGACTAGCGGGTTCGGCGGATACGCAGTATTTT. Protein product: CASSPRLAGSADTQYF. The chain joins TRBV5-1 to TRBJ2-3, with 10 bases fitting TRBD2. The CDR3 is 16 residues long. V lost 4 bases and J lost 6; bases outside the gene matches: 11. Germline CDR1 SGHRS, CDR2 YFSETQ.

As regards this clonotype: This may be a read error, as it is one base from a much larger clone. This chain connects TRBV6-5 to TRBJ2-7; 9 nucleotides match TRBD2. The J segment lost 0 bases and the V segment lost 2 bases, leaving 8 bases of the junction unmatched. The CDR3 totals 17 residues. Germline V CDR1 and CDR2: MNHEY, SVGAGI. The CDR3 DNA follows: TGTGCCAGCAGTTACCCGGTGACTAGCGGACTCTCCTACGAGCAGTACTTC. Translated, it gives CASSYPVTSGLSYEQYF.

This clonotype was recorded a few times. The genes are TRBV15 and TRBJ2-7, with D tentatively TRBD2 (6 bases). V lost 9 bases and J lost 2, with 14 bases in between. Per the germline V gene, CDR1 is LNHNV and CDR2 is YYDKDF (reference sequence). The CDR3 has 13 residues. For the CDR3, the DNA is TGTGCCACTCAAGGCGGGGAGGCCTACGAGCAGTACTTC. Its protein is CATQGGEAYEQYF. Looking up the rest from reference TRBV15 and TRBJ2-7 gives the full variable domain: DAMVIQNPRYQVTQFGKPVTLSCSQTLNHNVMYWYQQKSSQAPKLLFHYYDKDFNNEADTPDNFQSRRPNTSFCFLDIRSPGLGDTAMYLCATQGGEAYEQYFGPGTRLTVT.

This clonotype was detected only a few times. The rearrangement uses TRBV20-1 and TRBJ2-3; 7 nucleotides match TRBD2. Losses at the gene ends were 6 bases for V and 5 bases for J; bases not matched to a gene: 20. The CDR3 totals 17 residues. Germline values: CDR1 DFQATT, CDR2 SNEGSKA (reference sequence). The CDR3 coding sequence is TGCAGTGCCAGCAGGATTGGTACGGCGGGAGCTGAAGATACGCAGTATTTT. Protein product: CSASRIGTAGAEDTQYF.

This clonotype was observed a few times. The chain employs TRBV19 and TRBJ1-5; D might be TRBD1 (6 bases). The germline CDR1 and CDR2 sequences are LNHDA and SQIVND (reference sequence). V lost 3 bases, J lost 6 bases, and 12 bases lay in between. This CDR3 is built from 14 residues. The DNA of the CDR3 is TGTGCCAGTAGTATTTATGGGGGGCGTCAGCCCCAGCATTTT. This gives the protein CASSIYGGRQPQHF.

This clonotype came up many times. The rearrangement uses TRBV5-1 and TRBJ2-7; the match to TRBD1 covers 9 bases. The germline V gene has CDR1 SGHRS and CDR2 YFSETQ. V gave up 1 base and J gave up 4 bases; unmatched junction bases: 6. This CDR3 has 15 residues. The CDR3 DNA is TGCGCCAGCAGCTTGATGGGACAGGGTTTGTACGAGCAGTACTTC. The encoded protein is CASSLMGQGLYEQYF.

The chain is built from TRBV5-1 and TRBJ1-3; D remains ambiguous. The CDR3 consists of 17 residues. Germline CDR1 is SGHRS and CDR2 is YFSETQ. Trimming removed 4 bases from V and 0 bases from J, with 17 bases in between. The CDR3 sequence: CASSTGYGESSGNTIYF. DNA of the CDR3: TGCGCCAGCAGCACGGGCTACGGGGAGAGCTCTGGAAACACCATATATTTT.

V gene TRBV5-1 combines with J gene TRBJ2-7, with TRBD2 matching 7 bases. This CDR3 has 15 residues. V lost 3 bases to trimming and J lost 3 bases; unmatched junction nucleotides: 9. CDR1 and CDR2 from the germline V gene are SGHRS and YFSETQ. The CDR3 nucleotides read TGCGCCAGCAGCTGGGGGTCGGGGGGAGTCTACGAGCAGTACTTC. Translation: CASSWGSGGVYEQYF.

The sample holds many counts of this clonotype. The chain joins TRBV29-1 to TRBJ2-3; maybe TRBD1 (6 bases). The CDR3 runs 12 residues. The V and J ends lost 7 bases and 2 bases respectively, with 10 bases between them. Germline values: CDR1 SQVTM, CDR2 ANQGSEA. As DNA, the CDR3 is TGCAGCGGCGGACAGCCCACAGATACGCAGTATTTT. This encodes CSGGQPTDTQYF.

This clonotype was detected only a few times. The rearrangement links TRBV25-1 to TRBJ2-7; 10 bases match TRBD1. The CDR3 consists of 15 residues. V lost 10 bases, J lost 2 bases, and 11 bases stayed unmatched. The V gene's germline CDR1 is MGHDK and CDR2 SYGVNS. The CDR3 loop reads CAIPPDRGQTYEQYF. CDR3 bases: TGTGCCATCCCCCCCGACAGGGGGCAGACCTACGAGCAGTACTTC.

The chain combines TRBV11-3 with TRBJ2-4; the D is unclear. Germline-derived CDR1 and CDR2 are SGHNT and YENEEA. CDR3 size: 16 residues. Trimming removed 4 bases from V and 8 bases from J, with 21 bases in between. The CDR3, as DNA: TGTGCCAGCAGCTCCTTACGTGCCCTTAGTCGATACATTCAGTACTTC. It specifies CASSSLRALSRYIQYF.

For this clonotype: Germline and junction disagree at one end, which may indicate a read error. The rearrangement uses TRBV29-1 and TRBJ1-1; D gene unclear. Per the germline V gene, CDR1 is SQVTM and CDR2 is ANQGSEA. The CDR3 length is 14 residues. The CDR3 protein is CSVDRGWRNTEAFF. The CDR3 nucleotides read TGCAGCGTTGATCGGGGTTGGAGGAACACTGAAGCCTTCTTT.

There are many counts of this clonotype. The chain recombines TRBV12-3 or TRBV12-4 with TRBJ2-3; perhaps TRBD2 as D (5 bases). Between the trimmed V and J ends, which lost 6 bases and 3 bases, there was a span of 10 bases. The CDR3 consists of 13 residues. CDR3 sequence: CASSSQRTDTQYF. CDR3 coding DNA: TGTGCCAGCAGCAGCCAGCGGACAGATACGCAGTATTTT.

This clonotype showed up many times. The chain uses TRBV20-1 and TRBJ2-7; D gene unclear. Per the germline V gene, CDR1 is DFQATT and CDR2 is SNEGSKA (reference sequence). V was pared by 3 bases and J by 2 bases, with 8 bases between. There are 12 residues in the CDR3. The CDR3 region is CSARPQAYEQYF. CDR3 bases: TGCAGTGCTAGGCCCCAGGCCTACGAGCAGTACTTC.

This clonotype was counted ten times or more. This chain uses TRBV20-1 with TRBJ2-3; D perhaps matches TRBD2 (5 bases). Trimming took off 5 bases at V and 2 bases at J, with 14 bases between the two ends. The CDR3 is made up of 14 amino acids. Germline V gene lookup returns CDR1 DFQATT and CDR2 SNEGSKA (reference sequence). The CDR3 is CSAPGGSSTDTQYF. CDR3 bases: TGCAGTGCTCCCGGAGGATCGTCCACAGATACGCAGTATTTT.

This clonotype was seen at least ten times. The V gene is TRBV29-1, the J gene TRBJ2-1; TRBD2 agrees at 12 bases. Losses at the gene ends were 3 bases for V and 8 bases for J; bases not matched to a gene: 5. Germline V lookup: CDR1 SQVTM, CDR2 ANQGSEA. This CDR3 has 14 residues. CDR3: CSVESPSGRDEQFF. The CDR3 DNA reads TGCAGCGTTGAGTCTCCTAGCGGGAGGGATGAGCAGTTCTTC.

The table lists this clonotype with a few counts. The CDR3 DNA sequence: TGCGCCAGCAGGGGGAGGACCTCGAACACCGGGGAGCTGTTTTTT. It yields the protein CASRGRTSNTGELFF. The V and J genes are TRBV5-1 and TRBJ2-2; D possibly corresponds to TRBD2 (6 bases). CDR1 and CDR2 (germline): SGHRS, YFSETQ. The CDR3 consists of 15 residues. The V end was cut by 5 bases, the J end by 0 bases, with 11 bases between.

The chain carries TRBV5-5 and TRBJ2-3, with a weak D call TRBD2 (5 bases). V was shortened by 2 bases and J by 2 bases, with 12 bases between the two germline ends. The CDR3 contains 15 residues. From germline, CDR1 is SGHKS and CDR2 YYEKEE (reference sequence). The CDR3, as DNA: TGTGCCAGCAGCTTACCCGGGGATCCCACAGATACGCAGTATTTT. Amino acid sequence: CASSLPGDPTDTQYF.

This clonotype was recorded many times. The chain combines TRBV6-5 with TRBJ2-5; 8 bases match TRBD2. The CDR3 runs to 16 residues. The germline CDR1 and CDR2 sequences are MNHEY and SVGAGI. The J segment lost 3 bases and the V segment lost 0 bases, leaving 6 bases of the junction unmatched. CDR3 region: CASSYSLGLVKETQYF. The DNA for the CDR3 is TGTGCCAGCAGTTACTCACTGGGACTAGTCAAAGAGACCCAGTACTTC.

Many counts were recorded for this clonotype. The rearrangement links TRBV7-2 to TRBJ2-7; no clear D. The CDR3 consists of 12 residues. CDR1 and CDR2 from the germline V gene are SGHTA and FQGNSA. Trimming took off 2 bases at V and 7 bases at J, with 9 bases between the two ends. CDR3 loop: CASSLTGSEQYF. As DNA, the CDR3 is TGTGCCAGCAGCTTAACGGGTTCGGAGCAGTACTTC.

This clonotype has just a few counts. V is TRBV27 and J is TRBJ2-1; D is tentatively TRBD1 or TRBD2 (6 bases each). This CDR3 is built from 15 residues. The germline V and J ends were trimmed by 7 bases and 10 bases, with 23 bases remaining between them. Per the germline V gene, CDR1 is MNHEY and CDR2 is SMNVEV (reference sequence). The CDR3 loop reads CASTPTGTPLEEQFF. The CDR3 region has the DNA TGTGCCAGCACCCCAACAGGGACTCCCCTGGAGGAGCAGTTCTTC.

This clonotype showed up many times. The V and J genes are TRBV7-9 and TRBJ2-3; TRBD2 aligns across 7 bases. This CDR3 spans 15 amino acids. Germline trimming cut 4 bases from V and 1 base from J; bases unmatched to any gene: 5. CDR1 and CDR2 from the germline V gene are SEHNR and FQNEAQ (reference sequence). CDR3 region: CASSSGGGGTDTQYF. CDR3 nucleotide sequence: TGTGCCAGCAGCTCGGGAGGTGGGGGCACAGATACGCAGTATTTT.

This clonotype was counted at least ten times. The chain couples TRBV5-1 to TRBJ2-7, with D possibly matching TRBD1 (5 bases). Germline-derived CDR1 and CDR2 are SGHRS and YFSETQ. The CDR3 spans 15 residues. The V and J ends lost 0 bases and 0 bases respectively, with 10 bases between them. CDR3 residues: CASSLEQASSYEQYF. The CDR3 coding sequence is TGCGCCAGCAGCTTGGAACAGGCCTCCTCCTACGAGCAGTACTTC.

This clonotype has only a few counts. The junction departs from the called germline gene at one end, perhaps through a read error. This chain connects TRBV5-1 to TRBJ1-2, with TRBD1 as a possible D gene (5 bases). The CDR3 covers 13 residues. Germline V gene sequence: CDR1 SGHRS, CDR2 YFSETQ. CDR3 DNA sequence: TGCGCCAGCGCGGATCGGACACACTATGGCTACCCCTTC. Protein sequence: CASADRTHYGYPF.

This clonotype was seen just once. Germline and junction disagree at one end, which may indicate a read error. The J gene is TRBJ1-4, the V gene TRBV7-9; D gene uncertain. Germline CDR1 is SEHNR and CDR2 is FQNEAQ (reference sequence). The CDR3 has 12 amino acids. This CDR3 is CASSPRGEKVFF. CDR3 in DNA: TGTGCCAGCAGCCCACGGGGTGAAAAAGTGTTTTTT.